Presented here are 20 T cell receptor beta chains from one specimen sequenced in a study of CD8 T cells in ankylosing spondylitis. TCRdb analysed the 5' RACE reads with MiXCR anew, one entry per CDR3 protein. The profile covers 250,000 or so distinct CDR3 sequences, with about 20% appearing a single time and about a third taken by the ten largest. Sequencing input: blood, either unsorted or a sorted T cell fraction (not recorded which). These receptors were collected from a male donor with ankylosing spondylitis or in good health (not recorded which).

V is TRBV19 and J is TRBJ2-1, with 8 bases identical to TRBD2. The germline V gene has CDR1 LNHDA and CDR2 SQIVND (reference sequence). V dropped 0 bases and J dropped 4; count of bases not matched to a gene: 8. This CDR3 spans 17 amino acids. CDR3 nucleotides: TGTGCCAGTAGTATAGATCGTGGACTAGCAGCATACAATGAGCAGTTCTTC. Its protein is CASSIDRGLAAYNEQFF.

The CDR3 protein is CASSYFGLEPQHF. The CDR3 DNA is TGTGCCAGCAGTTACTTTGGGTTGGAGCCCCAGCATTTT. The rearrangement links TRBV6-2 or TRBV6-3 to TRBJ1-5; D remains ambiguous. This CDR3 has 13 residues. Germline assignment: CDR1 MNHEY and CDR2 SVGEGT. V shed 1 base and J shed 8 bases, with 9 bases lying between them.

The CDR3 DNA reads as TGTGCCAGCAGCGTAGAAGGGGGGTACAATGAGCAGTTCTTC. Protein: CASSVEGGYNEQFF. The V call is TRBV9, the J call TRBJ2-1; D may be TRBD1 or TRBD2 (6 bases each). The CDR3 covers 14 residues. V was clipped by 0 bases and J by 4 bases, with 8 bases between them. CDR1 is SGDLS and CDR2 is YYNGEE in the germline V gene.

J is TRBJ2-1 and V is TRBV9; D is ambiguous. V was trimmed by 0 bases and J by 4 bases, leaving 11 bases between them. Germline lookup yields CDR1 SGDLS and CDR2 YYNGEE. The length of the CDR3 is 15 residues. CDR3 in amino acids: CASSVGGFQYNEQFF. The CDR3 DNA sequence: TGTGCCAGCAGCGTAGGAGGTTTCCAGTACAATGAGCAGTTCTTC. The complete variable domain, with remaining parts taken from reference TRBV9 and TRBJ2-1, reads DSGVTQTPKHLITATGQRVTLRCSPRSGDLSVYWYQQSLDQGLQFLIQYYNGEERAKGNILERFSAQQFPDLHSELNLSSLELGDSALYFCASSVGGFQYNEQFFGPGTRLTVL.

This clonotype was recorded many times. This chain joins TRBV5-5 and TRBJ2-7; no clear D gene. CDR1 and CDR2 (germline): SGHKS, YYEKEE (reference sequence). V was cut by 0 bases and J by 2 bases, with 9 bases left in between. The CDR3 extends over 14 amino acids. The CDR3: CASSLEGSTYEQYF. For the CDR3, the DNA is TGTGCCAGCAGCTTGGAGGGCTCTACCTACGAGCAGTACTTC.

This clonotype was counted only a few times. CDR3 sequence (DNA): TGTGCCAGCAGCCTACAATGGGGGACGGGGCAGCCCCAGCATTTT. It encodes CASSLQWGTGQPQHF. The V gene is TRBV6-2 or TRBV6-3, the J gene TRBJ1-5; D may be TRBD1 (5 bases). The CDR3 is made up of 15 amino acids. Germline-derived CDR1 and CDR2 are MNHEY and SVGEGT. Deletions cut 6 bases from V and 7 bases from J, with 19 bases between.

This chain links TRBV11-2 with TRBJ2-7; 10 bases are a match to TRBD2. The CDR3 covers 14 residues. The V gene end was trimmed by 3 bases and the J gene end by 4 bases; junction bases not matched to a gene: 3. Germline lookup yields CDR1 SGHAT and CDR2 FQNNGV. Here the CDR3 reads CASSFASGSYEQYF. The CDR3 DNA reads as TGTGCCAGCAGCTTCGCTAGCGGGAGTTACGAGCAGTACTTC.

At least ten counts were recorded for this clonotype. The V call is TRBV29-1, the J call TRBJ2-1; D remains unclear. V dropped 6 bases and J dropped 9 bases, with 15 bases sitting between them. Germline CDR1 is SQVTM and CDR2 is ANQGSEA. The CDR3 runs to 12 residues. CDR3 sequence reads: CSVPVGSGEQFF. CDR3 nucleotide sequence: TGCAGCGTCCCCGTCGGATCCGGTGAGCAGTTCTTC.

The chain has TRBV7-2 and TRBJ2-5; D uncertain. The CDR3 covers 12 residues. V was clipped by 4 bases and J by 3 bases, with 6 bases between them. Germline V gene lookup returns CDR1 SGHTA and CDR2 FQGNSA. CDR3 in DNA: TGTGCCAGCAGCTACCTAAAAGAGACCCAGTACTTC. It translates to CASSYLKETQYF.

J is TRBJ2-2 and V is TRBV10-3, with D tentatively TRBD2 (6 bases). The CDR3 loop spans 14 amino acids. The V end lost 11 bases, the J end lost 7 bases, and 20 bases lay between the germline ends. Germline CDR1 and CDR2: ENHRY and SYGVKD. The DNA for the CDR3 is TGTGCCGCGGCACGGGACTTTCTTCACGGGGAGCTGTTTTTT. Protein: CAAARDFLHGELFF.

This clonotype was seen only a few times. The rearrangement uses TRBV29-1 and TRBJ2-1; 10 positions agree with TRBD2. Germline-derived CDR1 and CDR2 are SQVTM and ANQGSEA. Trimming at V came to 6 bases and at J to 10 bases, leaving 6 bases not matched to a gene. CDR3 length: 12 amino acids. The CDR3 spells CSVRTSGKEQFF. The CDR3 coding sequence is TGCAGCGTGAGGACTAGCGGAAAAGAGCAGTTCTTC.

CDR3 sequence (DNA): TGTGCCAGCAGTGCCCAGGCGGGAGTTTTAGATACGCAGTATTTT. It specifies CASSAQAGVLDTQYF. The chain couples TRBV6-1 to TRBJ2-3; 7 bases are a match to TRBD2. Germline CDR1 is MNHNS and CDR2 is SASEGT. This CDR3 has 15 amino acids. V shed 4 bases, J shed 5 bases, and the junction held 9 bases outside the gene matches.

The chain recombines TRBV5-1 with TRBJ2-7, with 7 positions matching TRBD2. Trimming took 2 bases from V and 4 from J; bases not matched to a gene: 6. Germline V gene sequence: CDR1 SGHRS, CDR2 YFSETQ. The CDR3 extends over 14 amino acids. The CDR3 region has the DNA TGCGCCAGCAGCTTTGGGAGGGGAAAATACGAGCAGTACTTC. Its translation is CASSFGRGKYEQYF.

Many counts were recorded for this clonotype. The genes are TRBV6-1 and TRBJ2-7; a weak D match, TRBD1 (5 bases). The germline V gene encodes CDR1 MNHNS and CDR2 SASEGT. The CDR3 contains 14 residues. V was trimmed by 4 bases and J by 5 bases, leaving 15 bases between them. The CDR3 here is CASSALGAGNEQYF. The CDR3 nucleotides read TGTGCCAGCAGTGCCCTAGGGGCAGGGAACGAGCAGTACTTC.

The sample holds many counts of this clonotype. This chain uses TRBV29-1 with TRBJ2-1; TRBD2 aligns across 9 bases. This CDR3 is built from 15 residues. V lost 4 bases and J lost 3; bases outside the gene matches: 7. Germline V CDR1 and CDR2: SQVTM, ANQGSEA. The CDR3 region is CSVGDSGSYYNEQFF. In nucleotides, the CDR3 is TGCAGCGTTGGCGATAGCGGGAGTTACTACAATGAGCAGTTCTTC.

V and J are TRBV7-3 and TRBJ1-6, with D possibly TRBD1 on 6 matching bases. Deletions cut 3 bases from V and 4 bases from J, with 13 bases between. The CDR3 loop spans 16 amino acids. The germline V gene has CDR1 SGHTA and CDR2 FQGTGA. In nucleotides, the CDR3 is TGTGCCAGCAGCTTCACAGGGTTCGGATATAATTCACCCCTCCACTTT. Protein sequence: CASSFTGFGYNSPLHF.

This clonotype showed up just a few times. The CDR3 is CASSLWAPGTGELFF. CDR3 nucleotide sequence: TGCGCCAGCAGCTTGTGGGCCCCGGGAACCGGGGAGCTGTTTTTT. This chain connects TRBV5-1 to TRBJ2-2; possible D gene TRBD2, 5 bases. V lost 1 base to trimming and J lost 5 bases, with 12 bases between them. Germline V gene lookup returns CDR1 SGHRS and CDR2 YFSETQ. CDR3 size: 15 residues.

This clonotype was counted a few times. The chain combines TRBV10-3 with TRBJ2-3, with 9 bases matching TRBD2. The CDR3 contains 15 residues. V was clipped by 2 bases and J by 4 bases; unmatched bases: 4. Per the germline V gene, CDR1 is ENHRY and CDR2 is SYGVKD. The CDR3 spells CAISEEREVADTQYF. CDR3 nucleotides: TGTGCCATCAGTGAGGAGCGGGAGGTCGCAGATACGCAGTATTTT.

The chain recombines TRBV15 with TRBJ1-1; D remains ambiguous. This CDR3 comprises 13 residues. With 1 base removed from V and 4 bases from J, the gap between germline ends came to 7 bases. Looked up from germline, CDR1 is LNHNV and CDR2 is YYDKDF (reference sequence). CDR3 loop: CATSRGEVTEAFF. Written as DNA, the CDR3 is TGTGCCACCAGCAGAGGGGAGGTCACTGAAGCTTTCTTT.

This clonotype was found a few times. The rearrangement links TRBV6-5 to TRBJ2-1; D may correspond to TRBD1 or TRBD2 (5 bases each). Germline assignment: CDR1 MNHEY and CDR2 SVGAGI. The V gene lost 0 bases and the J gene lost 9 bases, with 18 bases spanning the gap. This CDR3 comprises 16 residues. The CDR3 DNA follows: TGTGCCAGCAGTTACTCTAGTTGGGCTAGCAGGGCTGAGCAGTTCTTC. Its protein product is CASSYSSWASRAEQFF.